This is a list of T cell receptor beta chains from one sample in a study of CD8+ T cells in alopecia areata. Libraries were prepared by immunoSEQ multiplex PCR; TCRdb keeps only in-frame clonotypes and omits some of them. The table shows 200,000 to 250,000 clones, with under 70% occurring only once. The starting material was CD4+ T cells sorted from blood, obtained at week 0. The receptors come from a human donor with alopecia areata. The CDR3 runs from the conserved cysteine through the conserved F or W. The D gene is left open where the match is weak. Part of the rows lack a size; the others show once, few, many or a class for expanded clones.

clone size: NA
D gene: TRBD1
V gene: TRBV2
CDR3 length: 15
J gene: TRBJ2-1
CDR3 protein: CASSRTGGRVDEQFF
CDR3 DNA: TGTGCCAGCAGCCGGACAGGGGGAAGGGTCGATGAGCAGTTCTTC

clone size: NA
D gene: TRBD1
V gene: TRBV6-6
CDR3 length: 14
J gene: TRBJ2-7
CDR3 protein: CASSIGQGTWEQYF
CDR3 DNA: TGTGCCAGCAGTATCGGACAGGGGACATGGGAGCAGTACTTC

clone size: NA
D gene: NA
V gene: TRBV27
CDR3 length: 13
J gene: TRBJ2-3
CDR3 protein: CASSRTEKDTQYF
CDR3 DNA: TGTGCCAGCAGTCGGACAGAGAAGGATACGCAGTATTTT

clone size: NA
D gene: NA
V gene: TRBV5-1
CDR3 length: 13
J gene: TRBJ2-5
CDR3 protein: CASRKGVEETQYF
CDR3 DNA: TGCGCCAGCAGGAAAGGAGTTGAAGAGACCCAGTACTTC

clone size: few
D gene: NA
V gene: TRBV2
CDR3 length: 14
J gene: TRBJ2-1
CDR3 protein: CATGQSSSYNEQFF
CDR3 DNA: TGTGCCACCGGACAGTCCAGCTCCTACAATGAGCAGTTCTTC

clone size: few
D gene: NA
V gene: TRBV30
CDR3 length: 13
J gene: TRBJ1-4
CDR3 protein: CAWSKVLGEKLFF
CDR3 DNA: TGTGCCTGGAGTAAAGTCCTAGGCGAAAAACTGTTTTTT

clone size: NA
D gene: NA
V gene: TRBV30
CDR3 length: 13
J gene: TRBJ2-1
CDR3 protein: CASLRGVYNEQFF
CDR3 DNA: TGTGCCTCCCTCCGGGGCGTCTACAATGAGCAGTTCTTC

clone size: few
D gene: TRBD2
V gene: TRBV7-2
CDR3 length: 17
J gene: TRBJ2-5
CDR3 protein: CASSTLPGLAGVETQYF
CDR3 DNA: TGTGCCAGCAGCACCCTCCCGGGACTAGCGGGGGTAGAGACCCAGTACTTC

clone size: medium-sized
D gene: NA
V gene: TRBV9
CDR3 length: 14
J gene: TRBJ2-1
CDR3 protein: CASSAGLSYNEQFF
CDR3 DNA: TGTGCCAGCAGCGCGGGACTCTCATACAATGAGCAGTTCTTC

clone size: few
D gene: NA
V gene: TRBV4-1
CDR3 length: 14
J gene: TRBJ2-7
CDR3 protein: CASSQGGQTYEQYF
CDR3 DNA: TGCGCCAGCAGCCAAGGGGGGCAGACCTACGAGCAGTACTTC